This T cell receptor (beta chain) was captured in a study of cytomegalovirus exposure and HLA in healthy donors. PCR used 60 Vbeta primers and 13 Jbeta primers. The table came from immunoSEQ multiplex PCR; TCRdb's copy has only in-frame clones and leaves some out. This table has about 60,000 clones, about 73% appearing once. The CDR3 extends over 16 amino acids. V was pared by 0 bases and J by 3 bases, with 8 bases of the junction left unmatched. The germline CDR1 and CDR2 sequences are SGHNT and YYREEE (reference sequence). The V gene is TRBV5-4, the J gene TRBJ2-5; 7 bases are a match to TRBD2. The TCR sequence derives from a woman between 55 and 75 years old in good health and CMV-seropositive. The material sequenced was PBMCs. The CDR3 bases are TGTGCCAGCAGCTTGGCCGTCGGGGGAGGGGAAGAGACCCAGTACTTC. It codes for CASSLAVGGGEETQYF.